Presented here are 21 T cell receptor beta chains from one specimen sequenced in a study of T cell repertoires in ileal Crohn's disease. Profiling relied on immunoSEQ multiplex PCR, and the TCRdb table lists in-frame clones only, not all of them. The repertoire consists of about 5,200 clones, with roughly 81% occurring once and the leading ten covering about 6%. Material: ileal tissue. Every receptor here comes from an adult with Crohn's disease.

This chain joins TRBV6-5 and TRBJ2-7; possibly TRBD2 for D (6 bases). V lost 5 bases, J lost 0 bases, and 11 bases lay in between. CDR1 is MNHEY, CDR2 SVGAGI, per germline. CDR3 length equals 14 residues. The chain's CDR3 is CASSTEGISYEQYF. As DNA, the CDR3 is TGTGCCAGCAGTACGGAGGGTATCTCCTACGAGCAGTACTTC.

The V and J genes are TRBV21-1 and TRBJ1-1. TRBV21-1 is recorded as a pseudogene. The CDR3 extends over 16 amino acids. As DNA, the CDR3 is TGTGCCAGCAGCAAAGCGGAGGTACGGGGAGACACTGAAGCTTTCTTT. Its protein product is CASSKAEVRGDTEAFF.

This clone was detected only once. The chain has TRBV9 and TRBJ2-7; 10 bases map to TRBD1. CDR1 is SGDLS and CDR2 is YYNGEE in the germline V gene. The CDR3 length is 17 residues. The trim removed 0 bases at V and 3 bases at J, leaving 9 bases unmatched. CDR3 amino acids: CASSVDPRDRGHYEQYF. CDR3 coding DNA: TGTGCCAGCAGCGTAGACCCGAGGGACAGGGGCCACTACGAGCAGTACTTC.

This chain links TRBV2 with TRBJ2-5, with TRBD1 matching 7 bases. CDR3 length: 15 amino acids. Losses at the gene ends were 0 bases for V and 2 bases for J; bases not matched to a gene: 3. Looked up from germline, CDR1 is SNHLY and CDR2 is FYNNEI. In DNA form, the CDR3 reads TGTGCCAGCAGTGAAGCCCTGGGACAGCAAGAGACCCAGTACTTC. This sequence encodes CASSEALGQQETQYF.

This clone has just a few counts. The V and J genes are TRBV7-9 and TRBJ1-1; possible D gene TRBD1, 5 bases. Looked up from germline, CDR1 is SEHNR and CDR2 is FQNEAQ (reference sequence). This CDR3 spans 14 amino acids. Trimming left V 1 base short and J 8 bases short, with 14 bases between. The CDR3 coding sequence is TGTGCCAGCAGCTTAGGGGGAGGGGCAAGAGAAGCTTTCTTT. Its translation: CASSLGGGAREAFF. Supplemented by reference TRBV7-9 and TRBJ1-1, the full variable domain reads DTGVSQNPRHKITKRGQNVTFRCDPISEHNRLYWYRQTLGQGPEFLTYFQNEAQLEKSRLLSDRFSAERPKGSFSTLEIQRTEQGDSAMYLCASSLGGGAREAFFGQGTRLTVV.

This chain links TRBV28 with TRBJ1-1; the D gene is possibly TRBD1 (6 bases). Germline CDR1 reads MDHEN; CDR2 reads SYDVKM. Trimming took 3 bases from V and 5 from J, leaving 13 bases between them. The CDR3 extends over 14 amino acids. The CDR3 sequence: CASSFIQGRTEAFF. The CDR3 bases are TGTGCCAGCAGTTTTATACAGGGAAGGACTGAAGCTTTCTTT.

This clone came up a few times. V usage is TRBV27 and J usage is TRBJ1-1, with 8 bases identical to TRBD1. This CDR3 spans 14 amino acids. In germline, CDR1 is MNHEY, CDR2 SMNVEV (reference sequence). The V and J ends lost 6 bases and 4 bases, in that order; junction bases with no gene match: 7. CDR3 DNA: TGTGCCAGCAGAAGGACAGGGACGGTCACTGAAGCTTTCTTT. Protein product: CASRRTGTVTEAFF.

This clone showed up just a few times. The chain recombines TRBV5-1 with TRBJ2-5; weak D call: TRBD2 (5 bases). The CDR3 is 14 residues long. Trimming took off 4 bases at V and 4 bases at J, with 14 bases between the two ends. The V gene's germline CDR1 is SGHRS and CDR2 YFSETQ. CDR3 sequence: CASSKEVLPETQYF. CDR3 in DNA: TGCGCCAGCAGCAAGGAGGTACTGCCAGAGACCCAGTACTTC.

This clone has more than one count but fewer than ten. The CDR3 loop is CASSGQGAAAKNIQYF. In DNA, the CDR3 is TGTGCCAGCAGTGGACAGGGTGCGGCGGCCAAAAACATTCAGTACTTC. The chain employs TRBV25-1 and TRBJ2-4; TRBD1 matches 7 bases. The CDR3 loop spans 16 amino acids. CDR1 is MGHDK and CDR2 is SYGVNS in the germline V gene. The J segment lost 1 base and the V segment lost 4 bases, leaving 7 bases of the junction unmatched.

The chain is built from TRBV18 and TRBJ2-7, with 10 bases aligning to TRBD1. V gave up 4 bases and J gave up 4 bases; unmatched junction bases: 7. The germline gives CDR1 KGHSH, CDR2 LQKENI. The CDR3 runs to 15 residues. CDR3 in amino acids: CASSRSTGGVYEQYF. The CDR3 nucleotides read TGTGCCAGCTCACGCTCGACAGGGGGCGTTTACGAGCAGTACTTC.

The rearrangement links TRBV27 to TRBJ1-5; no clear D gene. The V and J ends lost 3 bases and 7 bases respectively, with 10 bases between them. CDR3 size: 13 residues. Germline V gives CDR1 MNHEY, CDR2 SMNVEV (reference sequence). The CDR3 loop reads CASSFTRVQPQHF. The DNA of the CDR3 is TGTGCCAGCAGTTTCACGAGGGTGCAGCCCCAGCATTTT.

This clone was counted once. The chain uses TRBV19 and TRBJ1-2; D may be TRBD1 (6 bases). The CDR3 has 16 amino acids. Looked up from germline, CDR1 is LNHDA and CDR2 is SQIVND (reference sequence). V dropped 7 bases and J dropped 2 bases, with 20 bases sitting between them. CDR3 coding DNA: TGTGCCAGTACTTTCATAAGGGGGACGGTGAACTATGGCTACACCTTC. Amino acid sequence: CASTFIRGTVNYGYTF.

For this clone: This sample includes further DNA sequences coding for the same CDR3. CDR3 protein: CATSRVKGVVGNQPQHF. CDR3 DNA sequence: TGTGCCACCAGCAGAGTTAAGGGGGTAGTCGGCAATCAGCCCCAGCATTTT. This rearrangement joins TRBV15 to TRBJ1-5; D perhaps matches TRBD1 (6 bases). The V end lost 1 base, the J end lost 2 bases, and 15 bases lay between the germline ends. The germline gives CDR1 LNHNV, CDR2 YYDKDF (reference sequence). The length of the CDR3 is 17 residues. Based on the CDR3 plus reference TRBV15 and TRBJ1-5, the full variable domain is DAMVIQNPRYQVTQFGKPVTLSCSQTLNHNVMYWYQQKSSQAPKLLFHYYDKDFNNEADTPDNFQSRRPNTSFCFLDIRSPGLGDTAMYLCATSRVKGVVGNQPQHFGDGTRLSIL.

The chain is built from TRBV7-2 and TRBJ2-3; 8 bases agree with TRBD2. There are 14 residues in the CDR3. V dropped 3 bases and J dropped 4; count of bases not matched to a gene: 3. Germline V lookup: CDR1 SGHTA, CDR2 FQGNSA. The CDR3, as DNA: TGTGCCAGCAGCTTTAGCGGGACATCAGATACGCAGTATTTT. Amino acids: CASSFSGTSDTQYF.

The V gene is TRBV28, the J gene TRBJ1-1; TRBD1 might be the D (6 bases). This CDR3 region has 12 residues. With 6 bases removed from V and 9 bases from J, the gap between germline ends came to 14 bases. Germline loops: CDR1 MDHEN, CDR2 SYDVKM. CDR3 nucleotides: TGTGCCAGCAGGCGTCCAACAGGGAAAGCTTTCTTT. Protein: CASRRPTGKAFF.

The CDR3 sequence: CASGGDRGNYGYTF. CDR3 bases: TGTGCCAGCGGTGGGGACAGGGGAAACTATGGCTACACCTTC. This sequence joins TRBV2 and TRBJ1-2; 10 positions match TRBD1. V shed 8 bases, J shed 2 bases, and the junction held 5 bases outside the gene matches. This CDR3 region has 14 residues. Per germline, CDR1 SNHLY and CDR2 FYNNEI.

The chain recombines TRBV2 with TRBJ1-2, with D possibly being TRBD1 (5 bases). Trimming shortened V by 6 bases and J by 6 bases, and 20 bases separated the two germline ends. This CDR3 spans 15 amino acids. The germline CDR1 and CDR2 sequences are SNHLY and FYNNEI. The CDR3 protein is CASRSQGVERNGYTF. The CDR3 DNA follows: TGTGCCAGCAGATCTCAGGGCGTAGAAAGGAATGGCTACACCTTC.

The CDR3 DNA follows: TGTGCCAGCTCACCAAAAATGACAGCTTCCTACGAGCAGTACTTC. Protein sequence: CASSPKMTASYEQYF. The chain employs TRBV18 and TRBJ2-7, with D possibly being TRBD1 (5 bases). V lost 2 bases to trimming and J lost 1 base, with 12 bases between them. Germline lookup yields CDR1 KGHSH and CDR2 LQKENI. This CDR3 contains 15 residues.

The chain joins TRBV18 to TRBJ2-5; TRBD2 matches 8 bases. The CDR3 loop spans 16 amino acids. CDR1 and CDR2 from the germline V gene are KGHSH and LQKENI. J lost 4 bases, V lost 2 bases, and 9 bases had no gene match. The CDR3 coding sequence is TGTGCCAGCTCACCATTTAGTAGCGGGGCCCCAGAGACCCAGTACTTC. Its translation is CASSPFSSGAPETQYF.

The rearrangement uses TRBV27 and TRBJ2-2; tentatively, D is TRBD2 (5 bases). The V end lost 2 bases, the J end lost 4 bases, and 11 bases lay between the germline ends. The CDR3 is made up of 15 amino acids. Germline V gives CDR1 MNHEY, CDR2 SMNVEV (reference sequence). CDR3 sequence: CASSLEGGVTGELFF. CDR3 DNA: TGTGCCAGCAGTTTAGAGGGTGGGGTCACCGGGGAGCTGTTTTTT.

The rearrangement links TRBV9 to TRBJ1-4, with 8 bases aligning to TRBD1. Germline CDR1 is SGDLS and CDR2 is YYNGEE. V gave up 0 bases and J gave up 7 bases; unmatched junction bases: 8. The CDR3 totals 16 residues. Written as DNA, the CDR3 is TGTGCCAGCAGCGTAGGTGGACAGGGCGTTTTTGAAAAACTGTTTTTT. Residues: CASSVGGQGVFEKLFF.